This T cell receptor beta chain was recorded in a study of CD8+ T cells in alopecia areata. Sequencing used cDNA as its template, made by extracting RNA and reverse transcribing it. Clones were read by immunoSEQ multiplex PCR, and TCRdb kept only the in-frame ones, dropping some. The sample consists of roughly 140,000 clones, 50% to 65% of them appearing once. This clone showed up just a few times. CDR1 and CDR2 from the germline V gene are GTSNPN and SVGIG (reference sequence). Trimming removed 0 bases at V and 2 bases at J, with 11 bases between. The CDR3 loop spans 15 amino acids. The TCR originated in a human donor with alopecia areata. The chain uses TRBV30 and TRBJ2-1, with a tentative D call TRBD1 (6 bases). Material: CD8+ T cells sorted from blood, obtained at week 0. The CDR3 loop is CAWSVSGGAYNEQFF. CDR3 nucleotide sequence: TGTGCCTGGAGTGTCTCTGGGGGCGCCTACAATGAGCAGTTCTTC.